The 25 T cell receptor beta chains below come from one sample, sequenced in a study of cytomegalovirus exposure and HLA in healthy donors. Primers included in the PCR were 60 Vbeta and 13 Jbeta primers. The method was immunoSEQ multiplex PCR; TCRdb's version includes in-frame clones alone and lacks a portion of them. Altogether under 200,000 clones are present, roughly 77% being singletons, with the ten largest covering over 4%. Sample: PBMCs. These receptors were obtained from a male donor in good health and CMV-seronegative.

The chain employs TRBV30 and TRBJ2-2; 10 positions agree with TRBD2. V shed 2 bases, J shed 5 bases, and the junction held 5 bases outside the gene matches. This CDR3 is built from 15 residues. Germline V CDR1 and CDR2: GTSNPN, SVGIG (reference sequence). The DNA of the CDR3 is TGTGCCTGGAGTCCTACGGGACTAGCGACCGGGGAGCTGTTTTTT. It translates to CAWSPTGLATGELFF.

V gene TRBV6-1 combines with J gene TRBJ1-2, with 7 nucleotides matching TRBD1. The CDR3 length is 12 residues. Germline assignment: CDR1 MNHNS and CDR2 SASEGT. After removal of 6 bases from V and 3 bases from J, the junction contained 1 base not matched to a gene. The CDR3 coding sequence is TGTGCCAGCAGAACAGGGGACTATGGCTACACCTTC. Translated: CASRTGDYGYTF.

CDR3 amino acids: CASSSTITAYEQYF. CDR3 sequence (DNA): TGTGCCAGCAGTTCCACCATCACTGCCTACGAGCAGTACTTC. The J gene is TRBJ2-7, the V gene TRBV6-5; D gene uncertain. The V end was cut by 4 bases, the J end by 2 bases, with 12 bases between. This CDR3 spans 14 amino acids. Germline CDR1 is MNHEY and CDR2 is SVGAGI.

The chain employs TRBV19 and TRBJ1-2; TRBD1 aligns across 11 bases. The germline V gene has CDR1 LNHDA and CDR2 SQIVND (reference sequence). V lost 5 bases and J lost 6; bases outside the gene matches: 5. The CDR3 consists of 14 residues. CDR3 nucleotides: TGTGCCAGTAGTCCCGGGACAGGGGGTAATGGCTACACCTTC. Its protein is CASSPGTGGNGYTF.

The chain couples TRBV7-3 to TRBJ2-2, with TRBD2 as a possible D gene (7 bases). The CDR3 is 17 amino acids. Germline V lookup: CDR1 SGHTA, CDR2 FQGTGA. The ends were cut back, 5 bases at V and 3 bases at J, with 19 bases in the middle. This CDR3 reads CASSPGGGGVDTGELFF. CDR3 bases: TGTGCCAGCAGCCCCGGAGGGGGGGGTGTGGACACCGGGGAGCTGTTTTTT.

V gene TRBV7-2 combines with J gene TRBJ1-4; 9 bases line up with TRBD1. In germline, CDR1 is SGHTA, CDR2 FQGNSA. The V and J ends lost 5 bases and 10 bases, in that order; junction bases with no gene match: 8. There are 14 residues in the CDR3. Here the CDR3 DNA reads TGTGCCAGCAGCCCCGGGACAGGGCTTTTAAAACTGTTTTTT. Its translation is CASSPGTGLLKLFF.

The DNA for the CDR3 is TGTGCCAGCAGCTTACCAGGGGCAGAGACCCAGTACTTC. It is translated as CASSLPGAETQYF. V is TRBV7-2 and J is TRBJ2-5, with D possibly being TRBD1 (6 bases). The V and J ends lost 2 bases and 4 bases respectively, with 8 bases between them. This CDR3 contains 13 residues. The germline V gene encodes CDR1 SGHTA and CDR2 FQGNSA. Using reference TRBV7-2 and TRBJ2-5 for the parts outside the CDR3, the full variable domain is GAGVSQSPSNKVTEKGKDVELRCDPISGHTALYWYRQSLGQGLEFLIYFQGNSAPDKSGLPSDRFSAERTGGSVSTLTIQRTQQEDSAVYLCASSLPGAETQYFGPGTRLLVL.

This chain links TRBV2 with TRBJ2-6; 7 nucleotides align to TRBD1. Germline V gene sequence: CDR1 SNHLY, CDR2 FYNNEI. V shed 8 bases, J shed 4 bases, and the junction held 8 bases outside the gene matches. The CDR3 length is 15 residues. DNA of the CDR3: TGTGCCAGCCTACAGGGGACGGCGGGGGCCAACGTCCTGACTTTC. It yields the protein CASLQGTAGANVLTF.

Concerning this clone itself: One junction end does not reproduce the germline sequence, and a read error may be involved. The chain combines TRBV7-9 with TRBJ2-5; 9 bases match TRBD1. The CDR3 is 14 residues long. Germline assignment: CDR1 SEHNR and CDR2 FQNEAQ (reference sequence). CDR3 nucleotides: TGTTCCAGCAGACAACAGGGGGCAGGGGAGACCCAGTACTTC. Amino acid sequence: CSSRQQGAGETQYF.

The chain uses TRBV7-3 and TRBJ1-3; weak D call: TRBD1 (5 bases). The germline V gene has CDR1 SGHTA and CDR2 FQGTGA. The V and J ends lost 3 bases and 1 base respectively, with 7 bases between them. CDR3 length: 14 amino acids. The CDR3 DNA follows: TGTGCCAGCAGCTTGGGGGGGTCTGGAAACACCATATATTTT. Translation: CASSLGGSGNTIYF.

The chain employs TRBV5-1 and TRBJ2-2; 8 bases match TRBD2. V was pared by 3 bases and J by 4 bases, with 5 bases of the junction left unmatched. Germline CDR1 is SGHRS and CDR2 is YFSETQ. The CDR3 spans 15 residues. The CDR3 coding sequence is TGCGCCAGCAGCTCCGGGGGGGCGGGCACCGGGGAGCTGTTTTTT. Translation: CASSSGGAGTGELFF.

The gene calls are TRBV6-4 and TRBJ1-1, with TRBD1 matching 10 bases. Germline V CDR1 and CDR2: MRHNA, SNTAGT. The ends lost 6 bases at V and 5 bases at J; junction bases unmatched: 12. The CDR3 sequence is 16 residues long. This CDR3 is CASRKAGTGVATEAFF. CDR3 DNA: TGTGCCAGCAGAAAAGCCGGGACAGGGGTTGCAACTGAAGCTTTCTTT.

The rearrangement joins TRBV27 to TRBJ2-5, with 9 bases that match TRBD1. The J call may not be correct, given that the DNA end is closer to TRBJ2-7. The CDR3 has 12 amino acids. The germline V gene encodes CDR1 MNHEY and CDR2 SMNVEV (reference sequence). Here the CDR3 reads CASRRQGGEQYF. CDR3 DNA sequence: TGTGCCAGCAGAAGACAGGGGGGCGAGCAGTACTTC.

The chain links TRBV9 to TRBJ1-2; D ambiguous. The CDR3 sequence is 14 residues long. CDR1 SGDLS and CDR2 YYNGEE come from the germline V gene. Trimming pared 0 bases from V and 8 bases from J, leaving 14 bases between. The CDR3 nucleotides are TGTGCCAGCAGCGTAGAAGTATACGCGGGCGGCTACACCTTC. Its translation is CASSVEVYAGGYTF.

This clone was observed a single time. The chain combines TRBV5-1 with TRBJ2-7; 10 bases line up with TRBD1. There are 14 residues in the CDR3. Germline V gene data show CDR1 as SGHRS and CDR2 as YFSETQ. The trim removed 1 base at V and 8 bases at J, leaving 6 bases unmatched. CDR3 loop: CASSLWDRGGKQYF. The CDR3 DNA sequence: TGCGCCAGCAGCTTGTGGGACAGGGGAGGCAAGCAGTACTTC.

This chain joins TRBV28 and TRBJ2-5, with D possibly TRBD1 on 6 matching bases. The CDR3 length is 15 residues. V shed 3 bases and J shed 2 bases, with 13 bases lying between them. The germline CDR1 and CDR2 sequences are MDHEN and SYDVKM. The CDR3 here is CASSFTGTQQETQYF. CDR3 coding DNA: TGTGCCAGCAGTTTTACCGGGACACAACAAGAGACCCAGTACTTC. Together with reference TRBV28 and TRBJ2-5, the CDR3 gives the full variable domain: DVKVTQSSRYLVKRTGEKVFLECVQDMDHENMFWYRQDPGLGLRLIYFSYDVKMKEKGDIPEGYSVSREKKERFSLILESASTNQTSMYLCASSFTGTQQETQYFGPGTRLLVL.

The chain joins TRBV13 to TRBJ2-1; D gene uncertain. The CDR3 extends over 12 amino acids. Germline V lookup: CDR1 PRHDT, CDR2 FYEKMQ (reference sequence). Trimming removed 5 bases at V and 9 bases at J, with 11 bases between. The chain's CDR3 is CASSPSLREQFF. DNA of the CDR3: TGTGCCAGCAGCCCGAGTCTCCGTGAGCAGTTCTTC.

The gene calls are TRBV19 and TRBJ2-1, with D possibly matching TRBD2 (6 bases). The CDR3 is 14 residues long. Per the germline V gene, CDR1 is LNHDA and CDR2 is SQIVND (reference sequence). The V gene lost 3 bases and the J gene lost 5 bases, with 11 bases spanning the gap. Written as DNA, the CDR3 is TGTGCCAGTAGTATTGGCGGGGCCCACAATGAGCAGTTCTTC. Residues: CASSIGGAHNEQFF.

The chain recombines TRBV7-6 with TRBJ2-1; 7 bases are a match to TRBD2. The V gene end was trimmed by 6 bases and the J gene end by 10 bases; junction bases not matched to a gene: 12. CDR1 and CDR2 from the germline V gene are SGHVS and FNYEAQ. This CDR3 comprises 14 residues. CDR3 nucleotide sequence: TGTGCCAGCAGTACCTCGTGGGAGGGGAAAGAGCAGTTCTTC. Protein sequence: CASSTSWEGKEQFF.

The chain joins TRBV11-2 to TRBJ2-5; TRBD2 agrees at 10 bases. The CDR3 sequence is 15 residues long. Germline V lookup: CDR1 SGHAT, CDR2 FQNNGV. V lost 6 bases and J lost 5; bases outside the gene matches: 9. Here the CDR3 reads CASRPASGRGETQYF. CDR3 DNA: TGTGCCAGCAGACCGGCTAGCGGGAGAGGGGAGACCCAGTACTTC.

CDR3 sequence reads: CASSVQLGPGTQYF. In nucleotides, the CDR3 is TGTGCCAGTAGTGTTCAACTAGGGCCCGGTACGCAGTATTTT. This chain uses TRBV19 with TRBJ2-3; weak D call: TRBD2 (5 bases). Germline CDR1 reads LNHDA; CDR2 reads SQIVND (reference sequence). Trimming left V 5 bases short and J 8 bases short, with 17 bases between. This CDR3 is built from 14 residues.

This chain joins TRBV5-1 and TRBJ2-7, with 8 positions matching TRBD2. Germline V gives CDR1 SGHRS, CDR2 YFSETQ. This CDR3 comprises 13 residues. Trimming took 3 bases from V and 7 from J; bases not matched to a gene: 6. The CDR3 here is CASSSPGGKEQYF. The CDR3, as DNA: TGCGCCAGCAGCTCGCCGGGAGGGAAGGAGCAGTACTTC. The complete variable domain, with remaining parts taken from reference TRBV5-1 and TRBJ2-7, reads KAGVTQTPRYLIKTRGQQVTLSCSPISGHRSVSWYQQTPGQGLQFLFEYFSETQRNKGNFPGRFSGRQFSNSRSEMNVSTLELGDSALYLCASSSPGGKEQYFGPGTRLTVT.

This chain links TRBV6-6 with TRBJ1-2; D possibly corresponds to TRBD1 (6 bases). The CDR3 loop spans 14 amino acids. Germline values: CDR1 MNHNY, CDR2 SVGAGI (reference sequence). V lost 4 bases and J 4 bases, leaving 13 bases between the germline ends. CDR3 in amino acids: CASSSTGIGYGYTF. The CDR3 coding sequence is TGTGCCAGCAGTTCCACAGGGATTGGCTATGGCTACACCTTC.

This chain joins TRBV10-3 and TRBJ1-3; maybe TRBD1 (5 bases). The CDR3 is made up of 14 amino acids. Trimming took off 6 bases at V and 0 bases at J, with 9 bases between the two ends. Germline V lookup: CDR1 ENHRY, CDR2 SYGVKD. This chain's CDR3 is CAISGDSSGNTIYF. The CDR3 bases are TGTGCCATCAGCGGCGACAGCTCTGGAAACACCATATATTTT.

V and J are TRBV6-1 and TRBJ2-3, with 8 bases aligning to TRBD1. Trimming at V came to 11 bases and at J to 0 bases, leaving 10 bases not matched to a gene. The CDR3 is 15 amino acids. The germline gives CDR1 MNHNS, CDR2 SASEGT. The CDR3: CAFGGQGASTDTQYF. In nucleotides, the CDR3 is TGTGCCTTTGGGGGGCAGGGGGCTAGCACAGATACGCAGTATTTT.